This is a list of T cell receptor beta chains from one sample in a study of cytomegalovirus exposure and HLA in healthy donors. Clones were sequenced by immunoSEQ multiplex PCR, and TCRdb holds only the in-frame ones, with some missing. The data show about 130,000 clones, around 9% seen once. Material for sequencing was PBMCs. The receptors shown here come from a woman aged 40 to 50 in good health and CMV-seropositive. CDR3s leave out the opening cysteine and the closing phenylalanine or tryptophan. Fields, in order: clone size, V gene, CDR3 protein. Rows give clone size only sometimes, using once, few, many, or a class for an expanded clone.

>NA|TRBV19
ASSIPQVAYGYT
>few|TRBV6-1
ASSRDSPPETQY
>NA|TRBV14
ASSQGQTGGNEKLF
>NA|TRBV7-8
ASSLRSSRAGSGTDTQY
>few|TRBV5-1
ASSLPGTAVGNEQF
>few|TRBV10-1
ASSPGTPNNEQF
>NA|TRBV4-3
ASSQDYGGDYGYT
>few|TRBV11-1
ASSLAATGTFTQY
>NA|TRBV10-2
ASSEQGLLPTPLH
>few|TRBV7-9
ATTRTGINTDTQY
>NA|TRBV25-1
ASSGTSGGKYNEQF
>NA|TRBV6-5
ASTGPGKVNEQF
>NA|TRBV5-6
ASSVGQGARGYT
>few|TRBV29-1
SVEGAQAL
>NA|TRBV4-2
ASSQELAGGYNEQF
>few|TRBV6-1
ASSHNIEGHNEQF
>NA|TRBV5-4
ASSLRGQAKSTNEKLF
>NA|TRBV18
ASSPRTGGSSYNSPLH
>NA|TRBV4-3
ASSQLAGGPSKQF
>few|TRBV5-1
ASSIDRDQPQH
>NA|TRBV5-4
ASSQGDRGNTGELF
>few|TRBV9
ASSRQGLSINEQF
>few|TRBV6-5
ASSSLRQRGYTEAF
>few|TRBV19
ASNPGGSMNTEAF
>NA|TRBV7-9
ASSHKVREDEQY
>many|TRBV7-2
ASSSSGEVRGEETQY
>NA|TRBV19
ASSIVEQTGIYEQY
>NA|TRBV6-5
ASSYGQGDQPQH
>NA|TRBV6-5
ATRQQTNEKLF
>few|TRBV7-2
ASSLAQTAGQPQH
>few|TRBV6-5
ASSPQGTPTIY
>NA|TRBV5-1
ASSLLKGEETQY
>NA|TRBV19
ASNTGGRSDTQY
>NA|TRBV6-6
ASSYPQETQY
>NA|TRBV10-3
ATSETGGLAGGGYT
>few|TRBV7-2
ASSKQGQGVSTEAF
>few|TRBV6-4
ASSDPPYALARRFSNQPQH
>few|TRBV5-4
ASSSSGDRPGTGAEAF
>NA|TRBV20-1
SMTDQETQY
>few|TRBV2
ASKGESVHNEQF